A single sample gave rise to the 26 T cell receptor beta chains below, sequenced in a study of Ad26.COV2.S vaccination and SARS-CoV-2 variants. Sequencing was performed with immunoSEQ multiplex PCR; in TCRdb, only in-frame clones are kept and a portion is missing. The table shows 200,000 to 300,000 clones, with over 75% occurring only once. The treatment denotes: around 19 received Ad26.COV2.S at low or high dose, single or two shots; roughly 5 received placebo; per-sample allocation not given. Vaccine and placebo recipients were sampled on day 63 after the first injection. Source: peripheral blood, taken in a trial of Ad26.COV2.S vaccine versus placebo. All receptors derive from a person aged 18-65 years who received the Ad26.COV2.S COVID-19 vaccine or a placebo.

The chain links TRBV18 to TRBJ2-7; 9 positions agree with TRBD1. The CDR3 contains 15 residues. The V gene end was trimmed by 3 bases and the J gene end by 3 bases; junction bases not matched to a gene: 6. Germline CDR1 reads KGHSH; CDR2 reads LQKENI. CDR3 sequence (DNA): TGTGCCAGCTCACCTCAAGGACAGGGGCTCTACGAGCAGTACTTC. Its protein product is CASSPQGQGLYEQYF.

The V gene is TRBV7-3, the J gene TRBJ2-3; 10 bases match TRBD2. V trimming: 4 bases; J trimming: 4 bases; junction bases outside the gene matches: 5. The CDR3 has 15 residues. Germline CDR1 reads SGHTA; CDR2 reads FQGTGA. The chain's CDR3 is CASSSSGGAPDTQYF. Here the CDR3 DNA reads TGTGCCAGCAGCTCGAGCGGGGGGGCCCCAGATACGCAGTATTTT.

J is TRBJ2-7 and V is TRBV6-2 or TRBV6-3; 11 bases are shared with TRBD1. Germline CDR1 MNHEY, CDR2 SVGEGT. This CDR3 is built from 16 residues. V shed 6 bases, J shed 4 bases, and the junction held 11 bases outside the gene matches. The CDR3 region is CASSLDRDRGRYEQYF. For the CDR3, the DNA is TGTGCCAGCAGCCTCGACCGGGACAGGGGGAGGTACGAGCAGTACTTC.

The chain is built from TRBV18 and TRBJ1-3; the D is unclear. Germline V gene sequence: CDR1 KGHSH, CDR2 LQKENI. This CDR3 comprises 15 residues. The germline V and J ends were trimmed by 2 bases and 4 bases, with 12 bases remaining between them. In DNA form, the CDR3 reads TGTGCCAGCTCACCAACTTCGGGCAGGGGAAACACCATATATTTT. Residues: CASSPTSGRGNTIYF.

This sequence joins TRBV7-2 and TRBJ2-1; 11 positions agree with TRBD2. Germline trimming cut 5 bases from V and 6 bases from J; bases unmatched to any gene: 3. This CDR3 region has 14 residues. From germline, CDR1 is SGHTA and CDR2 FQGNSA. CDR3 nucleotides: TGTGCCAGCAGCCTTAGCGGGAGGGCCAATGAGCAGTTCTTC. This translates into CASSLSGRANEQFF.

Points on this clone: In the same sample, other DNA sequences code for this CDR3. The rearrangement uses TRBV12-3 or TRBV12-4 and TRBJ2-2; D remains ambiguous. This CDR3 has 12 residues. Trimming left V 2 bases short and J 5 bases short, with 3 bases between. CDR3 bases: TGTGCCAGCAGTTTACGGACCGGGGAGCTGTTTTTT. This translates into CASSLRTGELFF.

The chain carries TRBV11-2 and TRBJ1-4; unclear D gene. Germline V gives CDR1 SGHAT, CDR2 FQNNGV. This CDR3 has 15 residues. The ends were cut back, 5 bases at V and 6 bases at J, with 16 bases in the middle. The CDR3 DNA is TGTGCCAGCAGCCTTGGACGGAACCCACATGAAAAACTGTTTTTT. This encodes CASSLGRNPHEKLFF. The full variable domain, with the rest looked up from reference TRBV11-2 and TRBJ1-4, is EAGVAQSPRYKIIEKRQSVAFWCNPISGHATLYWYQQILGQGPKLLIQFQNNGVVDDSQLPKDRFSAERLKGVDSTLKIQPAKLEDSAVYLCASSLGRNPHEKLFFGSGTQLSVL.

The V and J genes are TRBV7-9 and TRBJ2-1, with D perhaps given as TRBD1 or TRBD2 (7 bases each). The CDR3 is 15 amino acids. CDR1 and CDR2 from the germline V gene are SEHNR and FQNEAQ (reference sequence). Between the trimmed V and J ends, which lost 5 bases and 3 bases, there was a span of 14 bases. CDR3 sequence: CASSPGGLYYNEQFF. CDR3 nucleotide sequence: TGTGCCAGCAGCCCAGGGGGACTATACTACAATGAGCAGTTCTTC. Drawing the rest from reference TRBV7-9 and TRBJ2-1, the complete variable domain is DTGVSQNPRHKITKRGQNVTFRCDPISEHNRLYWYRQTLGQGPEFLTYFQNEAQLEKSRLLSDRFSAERPKGSFSTLEIQRTEQGDSAMYLCASSPGGLYYNEQFFGPGTRLTVL.

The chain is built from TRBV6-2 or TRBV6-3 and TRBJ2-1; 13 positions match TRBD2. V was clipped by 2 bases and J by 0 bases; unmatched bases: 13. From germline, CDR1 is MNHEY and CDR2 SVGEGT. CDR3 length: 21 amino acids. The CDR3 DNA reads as TGTGCCAGCAGTTACATTGCTTCAGGGACTAGCGGGGATCTCTCCTACAATGAGCAGTTCTTC. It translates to CASSYIASGTSGDLSYNEQFF.

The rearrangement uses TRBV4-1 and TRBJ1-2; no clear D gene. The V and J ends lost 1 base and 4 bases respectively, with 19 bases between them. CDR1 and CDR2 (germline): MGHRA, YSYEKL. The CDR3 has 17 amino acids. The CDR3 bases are TGCGCCAGCAGCCAAGTTCTTCGGATCGACGGGTCCTATGGCTACACCTTC. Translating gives CASSQVLRIDGSYGYTF.

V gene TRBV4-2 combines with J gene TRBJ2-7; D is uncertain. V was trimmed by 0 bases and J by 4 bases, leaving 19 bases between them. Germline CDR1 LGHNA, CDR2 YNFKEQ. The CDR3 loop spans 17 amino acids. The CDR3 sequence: CASSQDSRAGQQYEQYF. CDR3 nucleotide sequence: TGTGCCAGCAGCCAAGATTCTCGAGCCGGGCAGCAGTACGAGCAGTACTTC.

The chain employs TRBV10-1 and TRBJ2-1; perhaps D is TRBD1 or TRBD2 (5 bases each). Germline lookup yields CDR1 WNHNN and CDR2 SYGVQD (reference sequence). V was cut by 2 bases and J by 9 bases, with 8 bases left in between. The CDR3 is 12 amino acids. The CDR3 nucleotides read TGCGCCAGCAGTGAGATGGGGACTGAGCAGTTCTTC. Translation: CASSEMGTEQFF.

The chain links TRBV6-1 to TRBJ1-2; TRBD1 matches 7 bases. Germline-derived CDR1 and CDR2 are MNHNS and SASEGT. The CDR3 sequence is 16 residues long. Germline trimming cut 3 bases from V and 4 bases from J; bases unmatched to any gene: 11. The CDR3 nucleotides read TGTGCCAGCAGTGAGTACTGGGAGGGGGCCGTCTATGGCTACACCTTC. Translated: CASSEYWEGAVYGYTF.

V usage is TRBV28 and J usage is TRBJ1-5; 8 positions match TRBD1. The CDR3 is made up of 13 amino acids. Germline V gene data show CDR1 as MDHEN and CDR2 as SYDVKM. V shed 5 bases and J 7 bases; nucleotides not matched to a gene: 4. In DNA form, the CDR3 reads TGTGCCAGCAGTGGACAGGGCGGCCAGCCCCAGCATTTT. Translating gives CASSGQGGQPQHF. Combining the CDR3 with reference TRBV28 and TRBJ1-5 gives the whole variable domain DVKVTQSSRYLVKRTGEKVFLECVQDMDHENMFWYRQDPGLGLRLIYFSYDVKMKEKGDIPEGYSVSREKKERFSLILESASTNQTSMYLCASSGQGGQPQHFGDGTRLSIL.

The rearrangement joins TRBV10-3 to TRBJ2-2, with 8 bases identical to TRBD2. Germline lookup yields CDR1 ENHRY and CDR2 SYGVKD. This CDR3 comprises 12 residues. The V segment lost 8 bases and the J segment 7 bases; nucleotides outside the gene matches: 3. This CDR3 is CAIGLAGGELFF. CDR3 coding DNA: TGTGCCATCGGACTAGCAGGCGGGGAGCTGTTTTTT.

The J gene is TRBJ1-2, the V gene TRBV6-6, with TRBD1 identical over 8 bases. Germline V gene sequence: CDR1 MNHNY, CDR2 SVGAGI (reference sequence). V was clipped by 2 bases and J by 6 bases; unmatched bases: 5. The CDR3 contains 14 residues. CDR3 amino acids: CASSYLDREDGYTF. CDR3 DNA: TGTGCCAGCAGTTACCTGGACAGGGAGGATGGCTACACCTTC.

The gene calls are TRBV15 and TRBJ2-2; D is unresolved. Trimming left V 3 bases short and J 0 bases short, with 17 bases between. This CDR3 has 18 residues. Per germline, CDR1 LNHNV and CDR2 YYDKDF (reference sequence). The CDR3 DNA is TGTGCCACCAGCAGCCCTAGTTTTTCCAGGTCGAACACCGGGGAGCTGTTTTTT. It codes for CATSSPSFSRSNTGELFF.

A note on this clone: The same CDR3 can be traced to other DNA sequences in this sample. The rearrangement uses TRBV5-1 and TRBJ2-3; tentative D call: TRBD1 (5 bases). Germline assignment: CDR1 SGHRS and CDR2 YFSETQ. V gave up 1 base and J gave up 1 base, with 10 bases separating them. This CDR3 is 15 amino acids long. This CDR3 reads CASSLRGVGTDTQYF. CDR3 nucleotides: TGCGCCAGCAGCTTGAGGGGTGTCGGCACAGATACGCAGTATTTT.

As DNA, the CDR3 is TGCGCCAGCAGCTTGGGTTTCGGAGGGGGGTCGAACACCGGGGAGCTGTTTTTT. Its protein is CASSLGFGGGSNTGELFF. The chain couples TRBV5-1 to TRBJ2-2; tentatively, D is TRBD1 or TRBD2 (6 bases each). Trimming cost V 0 bases and J 0 bases, with 15 bases left between them. The CDR3 runs 18 residues. The germline V gene encodes CDR1 SGHRS and CDR2 YFSETQ.

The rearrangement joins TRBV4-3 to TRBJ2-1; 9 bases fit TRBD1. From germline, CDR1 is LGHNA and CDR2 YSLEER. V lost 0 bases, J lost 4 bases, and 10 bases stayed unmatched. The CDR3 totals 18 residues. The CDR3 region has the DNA TGCGCCAGCAGCCAAGACGGTGAAGGGACAGGGATATACAATGAGCAGTTCTTC. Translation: CASSQDGEGTGIYNEQFF.

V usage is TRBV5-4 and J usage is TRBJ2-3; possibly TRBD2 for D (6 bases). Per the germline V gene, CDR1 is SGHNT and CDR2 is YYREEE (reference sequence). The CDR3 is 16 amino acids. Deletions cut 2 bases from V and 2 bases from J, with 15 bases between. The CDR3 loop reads CASSFWTAGYTDTQYF. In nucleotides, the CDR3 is TGTGCCAGCAGCTTTTGGACGGCGGGGTACACAGATACGCAGTATTTT.

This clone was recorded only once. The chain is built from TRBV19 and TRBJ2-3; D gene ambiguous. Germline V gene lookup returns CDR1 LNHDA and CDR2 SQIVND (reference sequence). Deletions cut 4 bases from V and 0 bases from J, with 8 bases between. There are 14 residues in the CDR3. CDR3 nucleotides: TGTGCCAGTAGTACGACGGCGAGCACAGATACGCAGTATTTT. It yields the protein CASSTTASTDTQYF.

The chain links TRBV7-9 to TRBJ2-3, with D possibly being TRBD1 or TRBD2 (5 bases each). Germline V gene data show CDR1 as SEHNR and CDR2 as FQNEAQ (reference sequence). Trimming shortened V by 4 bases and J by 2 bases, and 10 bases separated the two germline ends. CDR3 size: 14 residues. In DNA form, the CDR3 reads TGTGCCAGCAGCTCTCCCGGGACCACAGATACGCAGTATTTT. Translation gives CASSSPGTTDTQYF.

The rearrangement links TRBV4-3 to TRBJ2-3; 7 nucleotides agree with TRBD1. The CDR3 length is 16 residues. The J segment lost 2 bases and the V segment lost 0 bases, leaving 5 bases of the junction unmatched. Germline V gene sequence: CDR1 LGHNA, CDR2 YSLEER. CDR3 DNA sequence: TGCGCCAGCAGCCAAGATAAGGGGGCCCCCACAGATACGCAGTATTTT. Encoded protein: CASSQDKGAPTDTQYF.

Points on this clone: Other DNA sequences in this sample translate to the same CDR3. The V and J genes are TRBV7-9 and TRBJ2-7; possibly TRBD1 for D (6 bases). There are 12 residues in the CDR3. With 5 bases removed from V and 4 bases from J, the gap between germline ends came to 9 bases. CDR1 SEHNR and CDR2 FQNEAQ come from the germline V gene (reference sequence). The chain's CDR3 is CASSPDRYEQYF. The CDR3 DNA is TGTGCCAGCAGCCCCGACAGGTACGAGCAGTACTTC.

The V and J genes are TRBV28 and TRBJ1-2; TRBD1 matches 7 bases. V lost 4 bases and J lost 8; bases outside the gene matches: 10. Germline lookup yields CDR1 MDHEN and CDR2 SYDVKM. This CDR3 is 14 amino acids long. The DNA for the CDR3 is TGTGCCAGCAGTTCCCCGGGACAGCTTTTCGGCTACACCTTC. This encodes CASSSPGQLFGYTF.